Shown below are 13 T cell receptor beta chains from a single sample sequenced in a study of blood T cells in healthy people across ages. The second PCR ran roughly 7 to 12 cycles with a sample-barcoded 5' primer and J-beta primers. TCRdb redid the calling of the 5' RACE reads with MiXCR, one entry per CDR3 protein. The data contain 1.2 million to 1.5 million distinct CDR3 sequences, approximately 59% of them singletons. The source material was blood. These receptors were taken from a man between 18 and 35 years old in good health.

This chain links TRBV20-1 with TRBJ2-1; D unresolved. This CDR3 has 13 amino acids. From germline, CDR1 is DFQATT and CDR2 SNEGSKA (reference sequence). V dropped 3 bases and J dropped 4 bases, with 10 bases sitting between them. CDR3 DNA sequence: TGCAGTGCTAGGGCTCACACATACAATGAGCAGTTCTTC. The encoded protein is CSARAHTYNEQFF.

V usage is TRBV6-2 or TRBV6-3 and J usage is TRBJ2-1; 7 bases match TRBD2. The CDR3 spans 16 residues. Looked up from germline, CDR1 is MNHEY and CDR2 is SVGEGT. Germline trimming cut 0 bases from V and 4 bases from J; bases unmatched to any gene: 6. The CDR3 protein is CASSYSAGDPYNEQFF. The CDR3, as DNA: TGTGCCAGCAGTTACTCGGCGGGGGACCCTTACAATGAGCAGTTCTTC.

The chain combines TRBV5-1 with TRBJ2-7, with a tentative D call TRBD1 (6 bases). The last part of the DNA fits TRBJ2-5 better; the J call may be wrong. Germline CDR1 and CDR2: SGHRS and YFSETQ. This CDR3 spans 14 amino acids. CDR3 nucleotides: TGCGCCAGCACCAGGGACAATCGAGGAGAGACCCAGTACTTC. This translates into CASTRDNRGETQYF.

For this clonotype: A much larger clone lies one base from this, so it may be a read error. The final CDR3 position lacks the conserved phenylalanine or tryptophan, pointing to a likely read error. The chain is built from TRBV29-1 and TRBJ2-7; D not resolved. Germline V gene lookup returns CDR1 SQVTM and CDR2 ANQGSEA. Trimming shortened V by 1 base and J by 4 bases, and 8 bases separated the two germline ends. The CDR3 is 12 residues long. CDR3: CSVEADGYEQYY. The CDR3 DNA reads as TGCAGCGTTGAAGCCGACGGGTACGAGCAGTACTAC.

For the CDR3, the DNA is TGTGCCAGCAGCTCCGGGGGCAGGGGTAATTCACCCCTCCACTTT. It specifies CASSSGGRGNSPLHF. The V call is TRBV7-8, the J call TRBJ1-6, with D tentatively TRBD1 (6 bases). The CDR3 extends over 15 amino acids. Between the trimmed V and J ends, which lost 4 bases and 6 bases, there was a span of 13 bases. CDR1 and CDR2 from the germline V gene are SGHVS and FQNEAQ.

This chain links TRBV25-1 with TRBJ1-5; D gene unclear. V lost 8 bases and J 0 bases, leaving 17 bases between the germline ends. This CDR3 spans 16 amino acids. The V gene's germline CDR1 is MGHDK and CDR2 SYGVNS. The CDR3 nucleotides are TGTGCCAGCGGCGACGAGACATCCCTTAGCAATCAGCCCCAGCATTTT. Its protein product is CASGDETSLSNQPQHF.

CDR3: CASSRDWGPEAFF. DNA of the CDR3: TGTGCCAGCAGCCGGGACTGGGGGCCTGAAGCTTTCTTT. The chain couples TRBV6-1 to TRBJ1-1, with D possibly being TRBD1 (6 bases). This CDR3 region has 13 residues. Per the germline V gene, CDR1 is MNHNS and CDR2 is SASEGT. Trimming stripped 6 bases from V and 6 bases from J, with 14 bases between.

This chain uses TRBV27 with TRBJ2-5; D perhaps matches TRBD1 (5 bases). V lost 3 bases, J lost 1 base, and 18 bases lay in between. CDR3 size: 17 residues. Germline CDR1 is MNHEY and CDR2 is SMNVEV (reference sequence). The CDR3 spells CASSFRVPRQTQETQYF. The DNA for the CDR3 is TGTGCCAGCAGTTTTCGGGTCCCGAGACAGACCCAAGAGACCCAGTACTTC.

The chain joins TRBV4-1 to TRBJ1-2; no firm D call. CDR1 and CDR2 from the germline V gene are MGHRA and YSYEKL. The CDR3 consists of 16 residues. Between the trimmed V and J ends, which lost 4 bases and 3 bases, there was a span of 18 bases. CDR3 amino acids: CASSRLGGLAYYGYTF. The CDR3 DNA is TGCGCCAGCAGCCGATTAGGAGGGCTGGCGTACTATGGCTACACCTTC.

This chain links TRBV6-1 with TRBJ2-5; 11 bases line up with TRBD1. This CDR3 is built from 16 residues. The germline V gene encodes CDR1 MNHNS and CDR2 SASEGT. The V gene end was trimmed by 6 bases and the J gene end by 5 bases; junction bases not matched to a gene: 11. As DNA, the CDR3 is TGTGCCAGCAGCCTAGAACGGACAGGGGGCACGGAGACCCAGTACTTC. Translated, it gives CASSLERTGGTETQYF.

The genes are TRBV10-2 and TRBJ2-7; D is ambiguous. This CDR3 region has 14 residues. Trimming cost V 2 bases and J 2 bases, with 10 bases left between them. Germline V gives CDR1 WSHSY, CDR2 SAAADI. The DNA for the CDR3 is TGCGCCAGCAGTGAGCGTCGTGATCCCTACGAGCAGTACTTC. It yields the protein CASSERRDPYEQYF.

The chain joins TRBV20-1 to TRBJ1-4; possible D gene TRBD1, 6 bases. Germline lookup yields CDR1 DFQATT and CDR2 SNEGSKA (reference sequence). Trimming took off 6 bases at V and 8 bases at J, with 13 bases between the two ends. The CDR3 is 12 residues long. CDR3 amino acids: CSAEGVVEKLFF. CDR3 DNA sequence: TGCAGTGCAGAGGGGGTGGTAGAAAAACTGTTTTTT.

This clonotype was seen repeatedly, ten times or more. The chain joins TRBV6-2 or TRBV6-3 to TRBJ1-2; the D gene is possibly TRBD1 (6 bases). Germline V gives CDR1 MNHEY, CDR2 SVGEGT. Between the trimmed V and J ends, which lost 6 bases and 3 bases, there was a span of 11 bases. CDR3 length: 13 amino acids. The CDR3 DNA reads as TGTGCCAGCAGCTCGGGGACATACTATGGCTACACCTTC. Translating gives CASSSGTYYGYTF.